This section outlines one TCR beta chain sequence together with its context. This clonotype appeared many times. The antigen it recognizes is unknown. No base-level quality is on record; no much larger clone is a single base apart. The junction carries 11 bases between V and J, which are trimmed by 11 bases and 3 bases respectively. Including the terminal cysteine and phenylalanine, the CDR3 comprises 11 residues. Only CDR3 DNA is held: 33 bases, read in frame from base 1. Sequences SNHLY (CDR1) and FYNNEI (CDR2) are obtained from the germline V gene. This entry comes from a study of regulatory T cells in long-lasting Graves disease (dated by TCRdb to 2020 to 2023). Background for the entire study: Persistent Graves' disease was defined as antithyroid drug treatment for over 5 years with persistently positive TSH receptor autoantibodies. This study used TCR sequencing and RNA sequencing of peripheral blood to compare persistent Graves' disease patients against newly diagnosed Graves' disease patients. On average, persistent Graves' disease patients in the clinical cohort had been on antithyroid drugs for approximately 10 years. TCR sequencing covered some 13 persistent and roughly 20 newly diagnosed Graves' disease patients, some 33 samples in total. The study was registered as a clinical trial and conducted in China.

The full study reports these points: TRBV28, TRBJ1-2 and TRBJ2-5 were preferentially used in persistent disease, while TRBV20-1 and TRBJ2-1 were favored in newly diagnosed disease. Because the primary lesion, thyroid tissue, could not be accessed, the study looked at peripheral blood alone. A larger number of public clonotypes was shared among persistent patients (approximately 2,600) than among newly diagnosed patients (around 970). Lower TCR Shannon entropy and fewer highly expanded clones were observed in persistent Graves' disease patients than in newly diagnosed patients, which suggested clonal expansion. The small sample size was acknowledged by the authors as a limitation that may reduce accuracy. Only the TCR beta chain was sequenced and analyzed.

Library preparation employed multiplex PCR. TCRdb names Illumina HiSeq 4000 as the instrument used. CDR3 regions were amplified by Arm-PCR with iRepertoire HTBI primers to construct TCR beta libraries. PCR products were gel purified before sequencing. On the study's bioinformatics: A total of 62 TRBV and 14 TRBJ segments were identified across samples and were used for gene usage analysis of CDR3 amino acid clonotypes. Filtered high-quality paired reads were merged into contigs using COPE and FqMerger. BLAST was used to align contigs to the IMGT TRBV, TRBD and TRBJ reference genes, and CDR3 was defined following IMGT. Highly expanded clones were defined as clonotypes with a frequency above 0.1%. Shannon entropy was used to measure repertoire diversity, and the Gini coefficient was used to measure V-J evenness. A clonotype found in more than one individual was treated as public. Clones were called with MiXCR by TCRdb after fastp trimmed the public reads at Q25, and only in-frame beta chains were retained. All rows with the same CDR3 protein become a single entry with the most common DNA and genes. V and J calls and clone size were set by TCRdb, not the authors. Here the sample has 500,000 to 700,000 distinct CDR3 sequences; 30% occur a single time. The ten largest clones capture around 42% of the sample.

The time point label, read with the paper, signifies: persistent/refractory GD, antithyroid drugs over 5 years with positive TRAb. For both TCR sequencing and RNA sequencing, RNA was extracted from PBMCs in TRIzol. Graves' disease was diagnosed according to American Thyroid Association guidelines. Recruitment of patients was carried out at an endocrinology department in Xi'an, China. Each patient gave around 9 milliliters of peripheral blood, collected in an EDTA anticoagulant tube. PBMCs were isolated by Ficoll Paque Plus density gradient separation without further T cell sorting. An Agilent 2100 Bioanalyzer and agarose gel were used to assess RNA quality, and a NanoDrop 2000 was used to measure RNA concentration.

Source: peripheral blood mononuclear cells (PBMCs), taken when the disease was refractory, from a patient treated with antithyroid drugs. This TCR came from a female donor with Graves disease. The chain uses TRBV2 and TRBJ2-7; the D gene is perhaps TRBD1 or TRBD2, as each covers 5 bases. The DNA sequence follows: TGTGCCGGGGGTCAGGGCTACGAGCAGTACTTC. This yields the protein CAGGQGYEQYF. Extended through the reference TRBV2 and TRBJ2-7 proteins, this CDR3 yields the full variable domain: EPEVTQTPSHQVTQMGQEVILRCVPISNHLYFYWYRQILGQKVEFLVSFYNNEISEKSEIFDDQFSVERPDGSNFTLKIRSTKLEDSAMYFCAGGQGYEQYFGPGTRLTVT.